This T cell receptor beta chain was sequenced in a study of T cell responses to AZD1222 COVID-19 vaccine. Clones were sequenced by immunoSEQ multiplex PCR, and TCRdb holds only the in-frame ones, with some missing. The sample includes under 200,000 clones, 94% seen only once; the top ten take about 0.6%. The CDR3 has 16 residues. The germline CDR1 and CDR2 sequences are KGHSH and LQKENI. The V and J ends lost 0 bases and 8 bases respectively, with 16 bases between them. Sample: peripheral blood, taken on day 0 of AZD1222 vaccination. The gene calls are TRBV18 and TRBJ1-4; D perhaps matches TRBD1 (6 bases). The source of this sequence is an adult in good health. The CDR3 DNA reads as TGTGCCAGCTCACCACCGAACAGGGAGGCCAGCGAAAAACTGTTTTTT. Translated: CASSPPNREASEKLFF.